This T cell receptor beta chain was sequenced in a study of cytomegalovirus exposure and HLA in healthy donors. For the study at large: Genetic ancestry analysis placed approximately 79% of the 400 or so donors that were genotyped in the Caucasian-associated cluster. Broader study findings: Later on, an analysis tied 15,000 to 20,000 TCR beta sequences to HLA alleles at 0.05 false discovery rate. The study put 150 or so TCR beta chains on its list as cytomegalovirus-associated.

This clone was detected a few times. The antigen remains undetermined. PCR employed 60 Vbeta and 13 Jbeta primers. Libraries were prepared by immunoSEQ multiplex PCR; TCRdb keeps only in-frame clonotypes and omits some of them. The sample yields some 150,000 clones, approximately 79% seen once. The germline V gene encodes CDR1 SGHVS and CDR2 FNYEAQ. The ends lost 5 bases at V and 2 bases at J; junction bases unmatched: 5. This CDR3 spans 16 amino acids. The rearrangement uses TRBV7-6 and TRBJ1-3, with 11 bases aligning to TRBD1. The TCR comes from a male donor in good health and CMV-seronegative. The specimen was PBMCs. In DNA form, the CDR3 reads TGTGCCAGCAGCGCGGGACAGGGGGGACCTGGAAACACCATATATTTT. It specifies CASSAGQGGPGNTIYF.